This TCR beta chain was observed in a study of beta chain features in type 1 diabetes. Findings of the study overall: A cDNA-based sequencing approach could over-represent cells with high TCR expression. Type 1 diabetes patients had moderately but significantly shorter TCRB CDR3s in all four CD4+ subsets. The analysis here could not establish whether HLA type shapes TCRB rearrangement.

The whole isolated RNA underwent reverse transcription, so sequencing captured expressed TCRB transcripts. The average read count of naive, central memory and regulatory T cell samples was several million. The table came from immunoSEQ multiplex PCR; TCRdb's copy has only in-frame clones and leaves some out. Counted here are around 120,000 clones, roughly 17% occurring once; the ten biggest clones make up roughly 2.5%. On this clone: Antigen: not known. This same CDR3 is encoded by further DNA sequences in the sample.

Purities in excess of 95% were seen in all sorted populations. Trimming removed 2 bases at V and 5 bases at J, with 7 bases between. This CDR3 spans 13 amino acids. CDR1 is SGHRS, CDR2 YFSETQ, per germline. The receptor comes from a man between 18 and 35 years old with type 1 diabetes. This chain connects TRBV5-1 to TRBJ1-4; no clear D. Source material: central memory CD4+ T cells from blood. CDR3 nucleotide sequence: TGCGCCAGCAGCTTCCCGGGAAATGAAAAACTGTTTTTT. Translated, it gives CASSFPGNEKLFF.